These 19 T cell receptor beta chains were sequenced from one sample in a study of blood T cell repertoires in COVID-19. Only in-frame clones appear in the TCRdb table, and some are missing; sequencing was by immunoSEQ multiplex PCR. The table lists around 160,000 clones, 65% to 85% of them singletons. Material for sequencing was peripheral blood. The receptors were sampled from a woman of 80 years or more with acute or convalescent COVID-19.

In nucleotides, the CDR3 is TGTGCCAGCAGTGAAGCGCAGTTGACCCAGGGGGAGCAGTACTTC. Translating it yields CASSEAQLTQGEQYF. The chain couples TRBV6-1 to TRBJ2-7, with D tentatively TRBD1 (6 bases). V lost 0 bases, J lost 7 bases, and 16 bases lay in between. The CDR3 sequence is 15 residues long. Germline V CDR1 and CDR2: MNHNS, SASEGT.

The chain is built from TRBV3-1 (or the pseudogene TRBV3-2) and TRBJ2-7; 12 nucleotides align to TRBD1. The CDR3 is 14 amino acids. The ends lost 4 bases at V and 5 bases at J; junction bases unmatched: 3. Germline CDR1 LGHDT, CDR2 YNNKEL (reference sequence). The chain's CDR3 is CASSRGQGAHEQYF. As DNA, the CDR3 is TGTGCCAGCAGCCGGGGACAGGGGGCCCACGAGCAGTACTTC.

This rearrangement joins TRBV20-1 to TRBJ2-5; the D gene is possibly TRBD1 (5 bases). Germline V lookup: CDR1 DFQATT, CDR2 SNEGSKA (reference sequence). The V end was cut by 3 bases, the J end by 5 bases, with 13 bases between. This CDR3 is 13 amino acids long. The CDR3 protein is CSASDSSRETQYF. The CDR3 DNA sequence: TGCAGTGCTAGTGACAGTAGCCGTGAGACCCAGTACTTC.

The rearrangement links TRBV3-1 (or the pseudogene TRBV3-2) to TRBJ1-6; D unresolved. This CDR3 spans 13 amino acids. Trimming took 0 bases from V and 16 from J, leaving 13 bases between them. The germline gives CDR1 LGHDT, CDR2 YNNKEL (reference sequence). CDR3 coding DNA: TGTGCCAGCAGCCAAGATGAGCCGGCCGGGCTCCACTTT. Its translation is CASSQDEPAGLHF.

The chain links TRBV29-1 to TRBJ2-5, with a tentative D call TRBD2 (6 bases). In germline, CDR1 is SQVTM, CDR2 ANQGSEA. V was cut by 7 bases and J by 1 base, with 13 bases left in between. This CDR3 spans 13 amino acids. The CDR3 here is CSGRRAAQETQYF. Here the CDR3 DNA reads TGCAGCGGGAGGAGGGCAGCCCAAGAGACCCAGTACTTC.

The chain recombines TRBV25-1 with TRBJ2-4, with 8 bases aligning to TRBD2. Germline V gene lookup returns CDR1 MGHDK and CDR2 SYGVNS. The CDR3 is made up of 16 amino acids. Unmatched junction bases numbered 10, after V lost 4 bases and J lost 5 bases. This CDR3 reads CASSGLGSGVQNIQYF. The CDR3 coding sequence is TGTGCCAGCAGTGGCTTAGGTAGCGGGGTTCAAAACATTCAGTACTTC.

V and J are TRBV30 and TRBJ1-6; 9 bases fit TRBD1. The CDR3 has 17 residues. Germline CDR1 GTSNPN, CDR2 SVGIG (reference sequence). The J segment lost 6 bases and the V segment lost 0 bases, leaving 9 bases of the junction unmatched. CDR3 DNA sequence: TGTGCCTGGAGTGTACGGGACAGGGCAATATTTAATTCACCCCTCCACTTT. As protein: CAWSVRDRAIFNSPLHF.

The rearrangement joins TRBV28 to TRBJ2-7, with D possibly matching TRBD2 (5 bases). The V gene's germline CDR1 is MDHEN and CDR2 SYDVKM. CDR3 length: 14 amino acids. Trimming took off 2 bases at V and 0 bases at J, with 8 bases between the two ends. The CDR3 DNA sequence: TGTGCCAGCAGTTTAACGGGGAGCTCCTACGAGCAGTACTTC. It translates to CASSLTGSSYEQYF. Together with reference TRBV28 and TRBJ2-7, the CDR3 gives the full variable domain: DVKVTQSSRYLVKRTGEKVFLECVQDMDHENMFWYRQDPGLGLRLIYFSYDVKMKEKGDIPEGYSVSREKKERFSLILESASTNQTSMYLCASSLTGSSYEQYFGPGTRLTVT.

This rearrangement joins TRBV2 to TRBJ2-3; D unresolved. Between the trimmed V and J ends, which lost 6 bases and 5 bases, there was a span of 6 bases. The CDR3 runs 11 residues. From germline, CDR1 is SNHLY and CDR2 FYNNEI. CDR3 nucleotides: TGTGCCAGCAGGACTCAAGATACGCAGTATTTT. Protein: CASRTQDTQYF.

The chain joins TRBV11-2 to TRBJ1-1; possibly TRBD1 for D (6 bases). Germline V gene data show CDR1 as SGHAT and CDR2 as FQNNGV. CDR3 length: 17 residues. V was shortened by 4 bases and J by 1 base, with 19 bases between the two germline ends. The CDR3 sequence: CASSSSPGAPRNTEAFF. CDR3 in DNA: TGTGCCAGCAGCTCTTCCCCAGGGGCTCCAAGGAACACTGAAGCTTTCTTT.

Notes on this clone: Other DNA variants within this sample encode the same CDR3. The V call is TRBV3-1 (or the pseudogene TRBV3-2), the J call TRBJ2-7; TRBD1 matches at 8 bases. This CDR3 is 15 amino acids long. Germline V lookup: CDR1 LGHDT, CDR2 YNNKEL (reference sequence). The junction had 5 bases not matched to a gene; V was cut back by 4 bases and J by 0 bases. The CDR3, as DNA: TGTGCCAGCAGCCGCCCAGGACAGGGCTCCTACGAGCAGTACTTC. Its protein is CASSRPGQGSYEQYF.

This chain joins TRBV7-6 and TRBJ2-3; the match to TRBD2 covers 7 bases. The CDR3 runs 16 residues. The junction had 6 bases not matched to a gene; V was cut back by 1 base and J by 2 bases. Germline CDR1 is SGHVS and CDR2 is FNYEAQ. CDR3 residues: CASSLGASGFTDTQYF. The CDR3 nucleotides are TGTGCCAGCAGCTTAGGGGCTAGCGGATTCACAGATACGCAGTATTTT.

The V and J genes are TRBV13 and TRBJ2-7, with D possibly matching TRBD1 (6 bases). Germline-derived CDR1 and CDR2 are PRHDT and FYEKMQ (reference sequence). CDR3 size: 14 residues. V shed 6 bases and J shed 0 bases, with 12 bases lying between them. The CDR3 loop is CASRAKGGSYEQYF. In nucleotides, the CDR3 is TGTGCCAGCAGAGCCAAAGGGGGCTCCTACGAGCAGTACTTC.

V and J are TRBV5-5 and TRBJ1-5; 8 nucleotides agree with TRBD1. The CDR3 is 18 residues long. Germline V gene data show CDR1 as SGHKS and CDR2 as YYEKEE (reference sequence). After removal of 1 base from V and 0 bases from J, the junction contained 9 bases not matched to a gene. CDR3 sequence (DNA): TGTGCCAGCAGCTTGAGGGTTGGCGGGACAGGTAGCAATCAGCCCCAGCATTTT. Amino acid sequence: CASSLRVGGTGSNQPQHF.

The rearrangement links TRBV28 to TRBJ2-3; TRBD2 aligns across 7 bases. Germline-derived CDR1 and CDR2 are MDHEN and SYDVKM. The length of the CDR3 is 16 residues. Trimming removed 5 bases from V and 6 bases from J; junction bases left unmatched: 14. As DNA, the CDR3 is TGTGCCAGCAGTCCACGACGGGGCGGGAGCTCGGATACGCAGTATTTT. Its translation: CASSPRRGGSSDTQYF.

The gene calls are TRBV6-6 and TRBJ1-2, with TRBD1 as a possible D gene (6 bases). The CDR3 consists of 13 residues. The germline CDR1 and CDR2 sequences are MNHNY and SVGAGI (reference sequence). The V end lost 4 bases, the J end lost 2 bases, and 8 bases lay between the germline ends. The CDR3 protein is CASSSTGNYGYTF. CDR3 nucleotide sequence: TGTGCCAGCAGTTCAACAGGGAACTATGGCTACACCTTC.

The chain recombines TRBV5-1 with TRBJ2-5; tentative D call: TRBD2 (5 bases). The CDR3 has 16 amino acids. V lost 1 base, J lost 4 bases, and 17 bases lay in between. The germline V gene has CDR1 SGHRS and CDR2 YFSETQ. The CDR3 region has the DNA TGCGCCAGCAGCTTGCCCACCGGGATATCTGTAGAGACCCAGTACTTC. It codes for CASSLPTGISVETQYF.

As for this clone: The sample holds other DNA sequences that translate to the same CDR3. V usage is TRBV19 and J usage is TRBJ1-5; the D gene is possibly TRBD1 (6 bases). V was cut by 1 base and J by 1 base, with 8 bases left in between. The CDR3 sequence is 15 residues long. Germline V CDR1 and CDR2: LNHDA, SQIVND (reference sequence). The CDR3 protein is CASSIGRGSNQPQHF. The CDR3 DNA reads as TGTGCCAGTAGTATAGGCAGGGGAAGCAATCAGCCCCAGCATTTT.

V usage is TRBV2 and J usage is TRBJ2-5; 10 bases align to TRBD2. With V trimmed by 6 bases and J by 5 bases, 3 bases remained unmatched. Germline CDR1 and CDR2: SNHLY and FYNNEI. The CDR3 is 13 residues long. The CDR3, as DNA: TGTGCCAGCAGGGAGGGACTAGCGGAGACCCAGTACTTC. As protein: CASREGLAETQYF.